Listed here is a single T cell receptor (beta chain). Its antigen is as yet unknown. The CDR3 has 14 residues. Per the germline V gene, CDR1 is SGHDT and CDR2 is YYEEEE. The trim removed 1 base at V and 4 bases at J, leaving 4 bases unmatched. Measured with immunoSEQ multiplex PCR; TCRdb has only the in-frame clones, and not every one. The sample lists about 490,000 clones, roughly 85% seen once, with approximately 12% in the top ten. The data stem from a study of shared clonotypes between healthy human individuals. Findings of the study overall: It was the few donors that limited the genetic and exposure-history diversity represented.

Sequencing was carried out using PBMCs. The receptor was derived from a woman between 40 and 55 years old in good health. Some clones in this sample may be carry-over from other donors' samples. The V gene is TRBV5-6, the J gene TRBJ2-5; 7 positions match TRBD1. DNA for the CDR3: TGTGCCAGCAGCTTGACAGGGGCCGGAGAGACCCAGTACTTC. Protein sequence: CASSLTGAGETQYF.